This T cell receptor beta chain was obtained from a study of blood T cells in healthy people across ages. A second about 6 to 12 cycle PCR used barcoded and J-beta primers. TCRdb reanalysed the 5' RACE reads using MiXCR and keeps one entry per CDR3 protein. The sample has about 800,000 distinct CDR3 sequences, 20% to 30% seen once. CDR1 and CDR2 from the germline V gene are ENHRY and SYGVKD. This CDR3 is 15 amino acids long. The junction had 5 bases not matched to a gene; V was cut back by 6 bases and J by 0 bases. This same sample was also taken into another study, of T cells of mothers and their children.

The sample was blood. The source of this sequence is a boy aged 5 to 17 in good health. The V call is TRBV10-3, the J call TRBJ2-7, with 10 bases identical to TRBD1. CDR3 in amino acids: CAISPGQGSSYEQYF. In DNA, the CDR3 is TGTGCCATCAGCCCGGGACAGGGGTCCTCCTACGAGCAGTACTTC.